Here is one TCR beta chain with its context. This clone appeared once. The antigen it recognizes is unknown. No per-base quality is available; no much larger clone lies one base away. The data belong to a study of T cell responses to AZD1222 COVID-19 vaccine listed by TCRdb under 2021. For the wider study: TCR sequencing covered some 250 trial participants: about 210 given two doses of AZD1222 and 26 given two doses of MenACWY control vaccine. Trial participants were enrolled by age into 18-55, 56-69 and 70-plus year subgroups, with around 150, 28 and 57 TCR-sequenced participants respectively. The paper's findings and limits, for the study overall: Spike-specific TCR breadth and depth rose significantly after two AZD1222 doses compared with day 0 and with MenACWY recipients. In the small 56-69-year group, the increase in depth fell short of significance, most likely because of low power. The vaccine-associated CD4 TCRs covered the entire spike protein, and the dominant responses fell in regions 160-218 and 743-854. No day 14 peak-response samples were available, so repertoires were characterized only after the peak T cell response. Participants were mostly white British, with more females than males. The authors suggested clonal diversity may have been underestimated. Reportedly, close to half of the unique spike-specific TCRs recognized epitopes lying outside the regions that are mutated in the B.1.351 and B.1.1.7 variants. Only five or six AZD1222 recipients were SARS-CoV-2 seropositive at baseline, limiting conclusions about previously exposed vaccinees.

The CDR3 regions of human TCRbeta chains were analyzed by immunosequencing. The authors processed their data as follows. TCRs in the repertoires were compared against a reference library of SARS-CoV-2-specific TCRs that had been generated with the MIRA antigen-specificity platform. Breadth was defined as the fraction of unique TCRs that were SARS-CoV-2-associated. Depth was defined as the fraction of total T cells that were SARS-CoV-2-associated. Using the MIRA data, every spike-specific TCR was mapped to the spike region that the TCR reacted to and assigned to either a CD4 or a CD8 class. Log10-transformed breadth and depth values were compared by one-way ANOVA with Sidak's multiple comparisons tests. TCRdb carries this immuneACCESS record with in-frame sequences only. Its versions omit some clonotypes, under half of them owing to an unresolved V gene in the studies checked, with the rest unexplained. V and J calls and clone size follow that table, whereas D and trimming were derived from the DNA. The sample includes over 150,000 clones, with 85% to 90% observed a single time. The ten largest account for approximately 10% of the sample.

CDR1 SQVTM and CDR2 ANQGSEA are derived from the germline V gene. The CDR3, from cysteine to phenylalanine, totals 12 residues. Just the 36-base CDR3 DNA is kept, in frame starting at base 1. Deletion took 7 bases off V and 0 bases off J, with a span of 8 bases between the germline ends. Interpreted using the paper, the time point label stands for: about 28 days (+/-7) after the second vaccine dose. AZD1222 recipients given second doses at about 4 weeks or at about 12 weeks were pooled, since spike-specific TCR depth and breadth were not found to differ between the two schedules. Samples from vaccinated people were obtained from the UK trials COV001 and COV002, which included a single-blind randomized controlled phase 2/3 trial of AZD1222 (ChAdOx1 nCoV-19) in healthy adults. For TCRbeta chain sequencing, PBMC samples were collected from trial participants at day 0 and at day 28 after the second dose.

Rearrangement joined TRBV29-1 to TRBJ2-3, with TRBD1 as a weak D call on 6 bases. The sample consisted of peripheral blood, taken 28 days after the second AZD1222 dose. The clonotype originates from an adult who received the AZD1222 COVID-19 vaccine. The DNA sequence is as follows: TGCAGCGGACAGGAGAGCACAGATACGCAGTATTTT. It encodes CSGQESTDTQYF.